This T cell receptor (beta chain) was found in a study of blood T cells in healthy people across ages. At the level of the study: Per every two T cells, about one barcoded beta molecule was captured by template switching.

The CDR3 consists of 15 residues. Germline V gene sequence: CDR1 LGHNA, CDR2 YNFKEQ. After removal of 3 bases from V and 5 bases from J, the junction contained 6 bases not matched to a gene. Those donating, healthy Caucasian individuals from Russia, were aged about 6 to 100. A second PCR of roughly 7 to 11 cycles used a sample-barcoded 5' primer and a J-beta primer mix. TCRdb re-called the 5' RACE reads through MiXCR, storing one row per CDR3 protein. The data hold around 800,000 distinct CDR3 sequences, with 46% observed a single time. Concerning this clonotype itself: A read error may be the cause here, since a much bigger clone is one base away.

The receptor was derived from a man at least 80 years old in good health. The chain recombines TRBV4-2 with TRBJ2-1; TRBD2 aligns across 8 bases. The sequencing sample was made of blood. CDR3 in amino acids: CASSQGAGVHNEQFF. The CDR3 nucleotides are TGTGCCAGCAGCCAGGGAGCGGGAGTCCACAATGAGCAGTTCTTC.